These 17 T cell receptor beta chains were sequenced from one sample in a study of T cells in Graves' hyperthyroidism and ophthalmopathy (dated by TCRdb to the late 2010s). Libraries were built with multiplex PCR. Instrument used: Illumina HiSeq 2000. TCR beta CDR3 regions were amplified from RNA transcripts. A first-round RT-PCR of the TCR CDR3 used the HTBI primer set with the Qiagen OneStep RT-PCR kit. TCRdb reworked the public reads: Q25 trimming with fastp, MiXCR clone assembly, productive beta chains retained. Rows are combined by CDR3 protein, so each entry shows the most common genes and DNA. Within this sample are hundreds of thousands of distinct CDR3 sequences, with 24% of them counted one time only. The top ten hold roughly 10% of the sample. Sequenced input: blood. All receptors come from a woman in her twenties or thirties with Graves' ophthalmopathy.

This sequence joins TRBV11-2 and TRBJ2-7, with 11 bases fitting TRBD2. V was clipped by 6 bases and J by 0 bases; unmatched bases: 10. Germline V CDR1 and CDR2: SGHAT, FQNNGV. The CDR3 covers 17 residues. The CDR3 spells CASRKGRLAGSSYEQYF. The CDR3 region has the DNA TGTGCCAGCAGAAAAGGGAGACTAGCGGGATCCTCCTACGAGCAGTACTTC.

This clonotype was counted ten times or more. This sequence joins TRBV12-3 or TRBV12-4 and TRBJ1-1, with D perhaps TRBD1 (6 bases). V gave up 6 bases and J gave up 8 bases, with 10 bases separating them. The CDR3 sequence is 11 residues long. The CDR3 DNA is TGTGCCAGCAGGACAGGACACGAAGCTTTCTTT. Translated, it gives CASRTGHEAFF.

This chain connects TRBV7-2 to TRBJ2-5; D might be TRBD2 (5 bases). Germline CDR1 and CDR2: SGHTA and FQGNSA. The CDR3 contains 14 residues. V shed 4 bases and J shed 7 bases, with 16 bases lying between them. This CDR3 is CASSSLASSGTQYF. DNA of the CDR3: TGTGCCAGCAGCTCGTTAGCGTCGTCGGGGACCCAGTACTTC.

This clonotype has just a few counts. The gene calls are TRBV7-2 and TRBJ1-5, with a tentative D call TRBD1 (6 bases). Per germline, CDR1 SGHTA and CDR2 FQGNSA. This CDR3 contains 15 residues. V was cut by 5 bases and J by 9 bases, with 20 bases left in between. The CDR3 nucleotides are TGTGCCAGCAGCCCGAGCCCCGGGGGCAAACGGCCCCAGCATTTT. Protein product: CASSPSPGGKRPQHF.

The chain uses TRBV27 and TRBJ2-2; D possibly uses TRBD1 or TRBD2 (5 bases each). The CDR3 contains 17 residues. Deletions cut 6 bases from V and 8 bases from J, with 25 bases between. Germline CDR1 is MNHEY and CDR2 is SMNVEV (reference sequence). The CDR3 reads CASSHTLTAAAWGELFF. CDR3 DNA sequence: TGTGCCAGCAGCCATACCCTGACAGCGGCGGCGTGGGGGGAGCTGTTTTTT.

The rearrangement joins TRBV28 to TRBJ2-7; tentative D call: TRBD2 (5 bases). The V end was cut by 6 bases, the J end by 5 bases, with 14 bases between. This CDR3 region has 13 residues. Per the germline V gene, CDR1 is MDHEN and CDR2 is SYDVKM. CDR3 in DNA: TGTGCCAGCAGCCCGGGAATGTTCGACGAGCAGTACTTC. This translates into CASSPGMFDEQYF.

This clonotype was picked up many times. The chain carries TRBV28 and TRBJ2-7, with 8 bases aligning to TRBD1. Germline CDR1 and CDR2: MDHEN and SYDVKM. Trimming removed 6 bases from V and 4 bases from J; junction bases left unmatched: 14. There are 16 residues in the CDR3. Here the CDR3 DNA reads TGTGCCAGCAGCCTCCCCCGGGACAGGATCGCGTACGAGCAGTACTTC. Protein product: CASSLPRDRIAYEQYF. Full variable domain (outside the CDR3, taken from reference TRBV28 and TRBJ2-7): DVKVTQSSRYLVKRTGEKVFLECVQDMDHENMFWYRQDPGLGLRLIYFSYDVKMKEKGDIPEGYSVSREKKERFSLILESASTNQTSMYLCASSLPRDRIAYEQYFGPGTRLTVT.

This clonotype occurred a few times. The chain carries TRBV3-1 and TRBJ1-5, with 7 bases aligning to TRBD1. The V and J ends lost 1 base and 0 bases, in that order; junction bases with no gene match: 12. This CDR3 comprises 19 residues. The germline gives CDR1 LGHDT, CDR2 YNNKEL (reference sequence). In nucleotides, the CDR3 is TGTGCCAGCAGCCAAGCGTCGAATCTAGGACAGGATAGCAATCAGCCCCAGCATTTT. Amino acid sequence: CASSQASNLGQDSNQPQHF.

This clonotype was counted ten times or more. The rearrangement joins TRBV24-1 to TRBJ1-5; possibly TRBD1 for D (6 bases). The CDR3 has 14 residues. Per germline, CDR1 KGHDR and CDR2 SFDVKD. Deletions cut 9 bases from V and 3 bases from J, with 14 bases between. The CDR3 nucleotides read TGTGCCACCGCGGACAGAGGGAACAATCAGCCCCAGCATTTT. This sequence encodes CATADRGNNQPQHF.

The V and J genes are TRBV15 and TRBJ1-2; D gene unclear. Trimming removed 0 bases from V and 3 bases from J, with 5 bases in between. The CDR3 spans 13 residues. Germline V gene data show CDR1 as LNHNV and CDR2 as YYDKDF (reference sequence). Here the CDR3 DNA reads TGTGCCACCAGCAGAGATCGGGACTATGGCTACACCTTC. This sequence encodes CATSRDRDYGYTF.

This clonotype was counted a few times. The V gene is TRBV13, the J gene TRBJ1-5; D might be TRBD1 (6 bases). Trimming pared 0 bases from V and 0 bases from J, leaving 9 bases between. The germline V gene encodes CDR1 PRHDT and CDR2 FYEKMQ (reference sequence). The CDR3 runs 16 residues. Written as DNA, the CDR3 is TGTGCCAGCAGCTTAGGGGGACAAGATAGCAATCAGCCCCAGCATTTT. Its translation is CASSLGGQDSNQPQHF.

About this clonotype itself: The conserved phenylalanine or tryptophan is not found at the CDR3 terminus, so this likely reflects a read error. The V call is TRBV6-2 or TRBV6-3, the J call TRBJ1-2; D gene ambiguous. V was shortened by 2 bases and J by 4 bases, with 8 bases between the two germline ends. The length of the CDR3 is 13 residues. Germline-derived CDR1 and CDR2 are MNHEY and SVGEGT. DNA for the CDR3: TGTGCCAGCAGTTACCCGGAGAGCTATGGCTACACCGTG. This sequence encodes CASSYPESYGYTV.

The CDR3 reads CATPAVANTGELFF. In DNA form, the CDR3 reads TGTGCCACGCCCGCTGTCGCGAACACCGGGGAGCTGTTTTTT. The chain recombines TRBV6-1 with TRBJ2-2; D is uncertain. The CDR3 sequence is 14 residues long. In germline, CDR1 is MNHNS, CDR2 SASEGT. V was clipped by 10 bases and J by 0 bases, with 12 bases between them.

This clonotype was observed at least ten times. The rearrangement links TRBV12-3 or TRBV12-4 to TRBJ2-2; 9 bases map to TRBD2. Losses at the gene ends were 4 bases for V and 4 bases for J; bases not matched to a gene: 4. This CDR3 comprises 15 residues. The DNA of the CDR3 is TGTGCCAGCAGTTCGACTAGCGGTGGCACCGGGGAGCTGTTTTTT. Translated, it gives CASSSTSGGTGELFF.

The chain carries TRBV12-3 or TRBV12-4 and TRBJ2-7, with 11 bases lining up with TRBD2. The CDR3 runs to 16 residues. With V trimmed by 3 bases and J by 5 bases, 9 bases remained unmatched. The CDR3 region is CASSFVAGGVRNEQYF. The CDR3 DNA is TGTGCCAGCAGTTTTGTAGCGGGAGGGGTCCGGAACGAGCAGTACTTC.

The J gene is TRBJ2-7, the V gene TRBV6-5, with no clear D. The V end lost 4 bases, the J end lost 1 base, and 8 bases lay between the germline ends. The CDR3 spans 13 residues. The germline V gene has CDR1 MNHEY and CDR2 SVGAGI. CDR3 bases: TGTGCCAGCAGTTTTGTCACATCCTACGAGCAGTACTTC. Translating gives CASSFVTSYEQYF.

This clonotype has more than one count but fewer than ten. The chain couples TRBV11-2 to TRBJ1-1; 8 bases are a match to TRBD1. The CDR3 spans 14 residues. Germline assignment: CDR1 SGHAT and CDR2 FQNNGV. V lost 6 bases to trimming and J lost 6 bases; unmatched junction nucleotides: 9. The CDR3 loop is CASRKQGARAEAFF. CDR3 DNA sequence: TGTGCCAGCAGAAAGCAGGGGGCTAGGGCTGAAGCTTTCTTT.